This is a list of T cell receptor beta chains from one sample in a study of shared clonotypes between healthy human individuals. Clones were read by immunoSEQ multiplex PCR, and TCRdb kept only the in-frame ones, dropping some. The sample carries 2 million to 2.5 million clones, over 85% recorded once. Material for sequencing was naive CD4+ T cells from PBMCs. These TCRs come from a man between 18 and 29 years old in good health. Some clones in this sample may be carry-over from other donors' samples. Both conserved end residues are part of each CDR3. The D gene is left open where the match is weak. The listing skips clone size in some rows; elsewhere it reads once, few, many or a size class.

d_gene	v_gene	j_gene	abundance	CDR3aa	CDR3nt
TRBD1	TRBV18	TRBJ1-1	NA	CASSPDRVGNTEAFF	TGTGCCAGCTCACCGGACAGGGTGGGGAACACTGAAGCTTTCTTT
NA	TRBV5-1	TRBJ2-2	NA	CASSSEGYFTGELFF	TGCGCCAGCAGCTCTGAAGGCTACTTCACCGGGGAGCTGTTTTTT
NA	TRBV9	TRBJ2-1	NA	CASSVGWGTGVNEQFF	TGTGCCAGCAGCGTAGGATGGGGCACGGGTGTCAATGAGCAGTTCTTC
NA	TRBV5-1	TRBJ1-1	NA	CASSFMGRLANTEAFF	TGCGCCAGCAGCTTCATGGGTCGACTGGCGAACACTGAAGCTTTCTTT
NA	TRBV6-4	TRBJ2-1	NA	CASSDTSTEPRFF	TGTGCCAGCAGTGACACGAGCACGGAGCCTCGGTTCTTC
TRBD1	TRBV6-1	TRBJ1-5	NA	CASSEGQGDQPQHF	TGTGCCAGCAGTGAAGGACAGGGGGATCAGCCCCAGCATTTT
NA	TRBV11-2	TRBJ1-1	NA	CASSLARLMNTEAFF	TGTGCCAGCAGCTTAGCCCGACTGATGAACACTGAAGCTTTCTTT
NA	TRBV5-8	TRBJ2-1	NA	CASSSIAERTYNEQFF	TGTGCCAGCAGCTCCATAGCGGAACGTACCTACAATGAGCAGTTCTTC
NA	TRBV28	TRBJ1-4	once	CASRTPGPGVTEKLFF	TGTGCCAGCAGGACCCCCGGCCCCGGGGTGACTGAAAAACTGTTTTTT
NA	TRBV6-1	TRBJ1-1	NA	CASSEAGLNTEAFF	TGTGCCAGCAGTGAAGCAGGGCTGAACACTGAAGCTTTCTTT
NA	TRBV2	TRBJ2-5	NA	CASSPGAETQYF	TGTGCCAGCAGTCCCGGTGCAGAGACCCAGTACTTC
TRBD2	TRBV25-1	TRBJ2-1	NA	CASRQGGVSYNEQFF	TGTGCCAGCAGGCAGGGAGGGGTTTCCTACAATGAGCAGTTCTTC
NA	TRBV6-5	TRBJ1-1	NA	CASLLGARSTEAFF	TGTGCCAGTCTCCTGGGGGCTCGGAGCACTGAAGCTTTCTTT
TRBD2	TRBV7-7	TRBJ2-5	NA	CASSPLDGGQETQYF	TGTGCCAGCAGCCCCCTCGACGGGGGGCAAGAGACCCAGTACTTC
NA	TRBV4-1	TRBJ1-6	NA	CASSQEQGSSPLHF	TGCGCCAGCAGCCAAGAACAGGGTAGCTCACCCCTCCACTTT
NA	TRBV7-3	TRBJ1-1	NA	CASSFAVTSEAFF	TGTGCCAGCAGCTTTGCTGTGACCTCTGAAGCTTTCTTT
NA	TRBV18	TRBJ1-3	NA	CASSPDTGSGNTIYF	TGTGCCAGCTCACCCGACACTGGCTCTGGAAACACCATATATTTT